These 22 T cell receptor beta chains were sequenced from one sample in a study of blood T cell repertoires in COVID-19. The method was immunoSEQ multiplex PCR; TCRdb's version includes in-frame clones alone and lacks a portion of them. Among fewer than 200,000 clones listed, about 72% were seen once. Sequenced: PBMCs or T cells enriched from blood (not recorded which). The receptors here all came from a woman aged 50 to 65 who had recovered from COVID-19.

The rearrangement uses TRBV28 and TRBJ1-1, with 9 bases identical to TRBD1. CDR3 size: 13 residues. The V segment lost 8 bases and the J segment 6 bases; nucleotides outside the gene matches: 7. Germline lookup yields CDR1 MDHEN and CDR2 SYDVKM. The CDR3 region has the DNA TGTGCCAGCTGCCAAACAGGGGGCGCTGAAGCTTTCTTT. It is translated as CASCQTGGAEAFF.

The V and J genes are TRBV7-2 and TRBJ2-7, with a tentative D call TRBD2 (6 bases). CDR1 and CDR2 (germline): SGHTA, FQGNSA. The V gene lost 10 bases and the J gene lost 2 bases, with 18 bases spanning the gap. There are 14 residues in the CDR3. CDR3 DNA: TGTGCCACCAGGCGGAGCGGGCCTACCTACGAGCAGTACTTC. This sequence encodes CATRRSGPTYEQYF.

The chain carries TRBV3-1 (or the pseudogene TRBV3-2) and TRBJ1-5; possible D gene TRBD1, 5 bases. Germline loops: CDR1 LGHDT, CDR2 YNNKEL (reference sequence). V gave up 1 base and J gave up 6 bases, with 13 bases separating them. CDR3 size: 15 residues. The chain's CDR3 is CASSQAPLQGQPQHF. Here the CDR3 DNA reads TGTGCCAGCAGCCAAGCCCCACTCCAGGGTCAGCCCCAGCATTTT.

This clone was counted only a few times. The V call is TRBV2, the J call TRBJ2-2; 9 bases are a match to TRBD2. Germline V gene sequence: CDR1 SNHLY, CDR2 FYNNEI. The CDR3 is 15 amino acids. The V segment lost 6 bases and the J segment 4 bases; nucleotides outside the gene matches: 6. CDR3 nucleotides: TGTGCCAGCAGCCCCTCGACTAGCGGCACCGGGGAGCTGTTTTTT. This sequence encodes CASSPSTSGTGELFF.

The chain couples TRBV5-4 to TRBJ1-1, with D hard to call. The CDR3 contains 14 residues. Germline-derived CDR1 and CDR2 are SGHNT and YYREEE (reference sequence). V was cut by 0 bases and J by 1 base, with 7 bases left in between. Here the CDR3 DNA reads TGTGCCAGCAGCTTGGAGTCAGAGAACACTGAAGCTTTCTTT. The encoded protein is CASSLESENTEAFF.

This chain links TRBV19 with TRBJ2-1; D not resolved. Trimming removed 5 bases at V and 2 bases at J, with 16 bases between. The CDR3 is 16 residues long. Germline V gene data show CDR1 as LNHDA and CDR2 as SQIVND (reference sequence). The CDR3 coding sequence is TGTGCCAGTAGTCGAGAGATATCTAGTACCTACAATGAGCAGTTCTTC. It specifies CASSREISSTYNEQFF.

V and J are TRBV28 and TRBJ2-3; 7 bases are a match to TRBD1. V shed 3 bases and J 1 base; nucleotides not matched to a gene: 4. Looked up from germline, CDR1 is MDHEN and CDR2 is SYDVKM. This CDR3 spans 15 amino acids. The CDR3 is CASSFYRGGTDTQYF. CDR3 nucleotides: TGTGCCAGCAGTTTTTACAGGGGAGGCACAGATACGCAGTATTTT.

The CDR3 spells CASSLQAQGDQPQHF. DNA for the CDR3: TGTGCCAGCAGTTTACAGGCGCAGGGGGATCAGCCCCAGCATTTT. The V gene is TRBV6-5, the J gene TRBJ1-5, with 7 bases lining up with TRBD1. The CDR3 consists of 15 residues. Unmatched junction bases numbered 8, after V lost 4 bases and J lost 5 bases. The germline V gene has CDR1 MNHEY and CDR2 SVGAGI.

This clone was detected only a few times. The chain joins TRBV7-2 to TRBJ1-5, with D tentatively TRBD1 (6 bases). V was trimmed by 5 bases and J by 0 bases, leaving 17 bases between them. This CDR3 is built from 17 residues. CDR1 is SGHTA, CDR2 FQGNSA, per germline. This CDR3 is CASSPEGGSYSNQPQHF. DNA of the CDR3: TGTGCCAGCAGCCCCGAGGGGGGGTCCTATAGCAATCAGCCCCAGCATTTT.

The chain's CDR3 is CASSRDRGQPEEQFF. CDR3 bases: TGTGCCAGCAGCCGGGACAGGGGGCAGCCGGAGGAGCAGTTCTTC. V gene TRBV11-2 combines with J gene TRBJ2-1; 12 nucleotides align to TRBD1. The junction had 9 bases not matched to a gene; V was cut back by 5 bases and J by 10 bases. This CDR3 has 15 amino acids. Per the germline V gene, CDR1 is SGHAT and CDR2 is FQNNGV.

The V gene is TRBV18, the J gene TRBJ1-5; a possible D gene is TRBD1 (5 bases). The germline V and J ends were trimmed by 0 bases and 7 bases, with 10 bases remaining between them. The germline gives CDR1 KGHSH, CDR2 LQKENI. The CDR3 sequence is 14 residues long. The CDR3 is CASSPPGEGQPQHF. CDR3 DNA sequence: TGTGCCAGCTCACCACCAGGGGAAGGGCAGCCCCAGCATTTT.

The CDR3 region is CATSRGGGIGRYEQYF. DNA for the CDR3: TGTGCCACCAGCAGAGGAGGAGGGATAGGGCGCTACGAGCAGTACTTC. The V gene is TRBV15, the J gene TRBJ2-7, with a possible D match to TRBD2 (6 bases). CDR1 and CDR2 from the germline V gene are LNHNV and YYDKDF (reference sequence). The CDR3 has 16 residues. V dropped 1 base and J dropped 3 bases, with 16 bases sitting between them.

In this sample, this clone turned up once. The chain carries TRBV28 and TRBJ1-5; the D gene is possibly TRBD1 (5 bases). The CDR3 sequence is 15 residues long. Germline CDR1 and CDR2: MDHEN and SYDVKM. V was clipped by 4 bases and J by 7 bases, with 17 bases between them. The CDR3 DNA follows: TGTGCCAGCAGTTCTCAGGGCGGCCTCGGACAGCCCCAGCATTTT. Translated: CASSSQGGLGQPQHF.

J is TRBJ1-1 and V is TRBV24-1; tentatively, D is TRBD1 (6 bases). In germline, CDR1 is KGHDR, CDR2 SFDVKD. This CDR3 is built from 11 residues. V lost 8 bases, J lost 5 bases, and 8 bases lay in between. This CDR3 is CATKGGTEAFF. For the CDR3, the DNA is TGTGCCACCAAAGGGGGAACTGAAGCTTTCTTT.

V is TRBV19 and J is TRBJ2-1; a possible D gene is TRBD1 (5 bases). V lost 5 bases to trimming and J lost 7 bases, with 12 bases between them. From germline, CDR1 is LNHDA and CDR2 SQIVND (reference sequence). The CDR3 sequence is 13 residues long. In DNA form, the CDR3 reads TGTGCCAGTAGTGGCCTACAGGTTAATGAGCAGTTCTTC. Amino acid sequence: CASSGLQVNEQFF.

The chain couples TRBV28 to TRBJ1-2; D gene uncertain. V gave up 5 bases and J gave up 4 bases, with 20 bases separating them. Germline loops: CDR1 MDHEN, CDR2 SYDVKM. The CDR3 is 16 amino acids. The CDR3 here is CASSGRDLYHSYGYTF. The CDR3 nucleotides are TGTGCCAGCAGTGGGCGGGATCTCTACCACAGCTATGGCTACACCTTC.

This sequence joins TRBV5-1 and TRBJ1-1, with TRBD1 matching over 8 bases. Germline-derived CDR1 and CDR2 are SGHRS and YFSETQ. The CDR3 has 14 residues. J was trimmed by 6 bases and V by 7 bases; bases with no gene match: 11. In DNA form, the CDR3 reads TGCGCCAGCTCCGAGGGACAGGCAAACTCTGAAGCTTTCTTT. It yields the protein CASSEGQANSEAFF.

The V and J genes are TRBV19 and TRBJ1-4; D perhaps matches TRBD1 (5 bases). Germline CDR1 is LNHDA and CDR2 is SQIVND (reference sequence). Trimming removed 6 bases at V and 7 bases at J, with 21 bases between. The CDR3 is made up of 16 amino acids. CDR3 sequence reads: CASSRWLPGRVEKLFF. CDR3 in DNA: TGTGCCAGTAGCAGATGGCTTCCAGGGAGGGTTGAAAAACTGTTTTTT.

This clone has a handful of counts. This rearrangement joins TRBV3-1 (or the pseudogene TRBV3-2) to TRBJ1-6, with TRBD1 matching 9 bases. The germline gives CDR1 LGHDT, CDR2 YNNKEL (reference sequence). Losses at the gene ends were 1 base for V and 10 bases for J; bases not matched to a gene: 8. This CDR3 is built from 16 residues. The CDR3, as DNA: TGTGCCAGCAGCCAAGCACCGGGACAGGGAACATCACCCCTCCACTTT. Protein product: CASSQAPGQGTSPLHF.

The chain employs TRBV7-9 and TRBJ1-1, with a weak D call TRBD1 (6 bases). The CDR3 covers 15 residues. In germline, CDR1 is SEHNR, CDR2 FQNEAQ (reference sequence). V was trimmed by 4 bases and J by 2 bases, leaving 14 bases between them. The CDR3 DNA reads as TGTGCCAGCAGCTCGGACAGTTTTGTCAACACTGAAGCTTTCTTT. Protein sequence: CASSSDSFVNTEAFF. The full variable domain, rest sourced from reference TRBV7-9 and TRBJ1-1, is DTGVSQNPRHKITKRGQNVTFRCDPISEHNRLYWYRQTLGQGPEFLTYFQNEAQLEKSRLLSDRFSAERPKGSFSTLEIQRTEQGDSAMYLCASSSDSFVNTEAFFGQGTRLTVV.

The V gene is TRBV6-5, the J gene TRBJ1-3; D might be TRBD1 (6 bases). Germline values: CDR1 MNHEY, CDR2 SVGAGI. V lost 4 bases and J 0 bases, leaving 13 bases between the germline ends. The length of the CDR3 is 16 residues. The CDR3 DNA reads TGTGCCAGCAGTTCCGGACAGATTTTCTCTGGAAACACCATATATTTT. Its protein product is CASSSGQIFSGNTIYF.

This chain joins TRBV7-9 and TRBJ2-7, with D hard to call. V was cut by 1 base and J by 6 bases, with 10 bases left in between. The germline CDR1 and CDR2 sequences are SEHNR and FQNEAQ (reference sequence). The CDR3 runs 13 residues. For the CDR3, the DNA is TGTGCCAGCAGCTTAGGGTCAGCTAGCGAGCAGTACTTC. Its translation: CASSLGSASEQYF.